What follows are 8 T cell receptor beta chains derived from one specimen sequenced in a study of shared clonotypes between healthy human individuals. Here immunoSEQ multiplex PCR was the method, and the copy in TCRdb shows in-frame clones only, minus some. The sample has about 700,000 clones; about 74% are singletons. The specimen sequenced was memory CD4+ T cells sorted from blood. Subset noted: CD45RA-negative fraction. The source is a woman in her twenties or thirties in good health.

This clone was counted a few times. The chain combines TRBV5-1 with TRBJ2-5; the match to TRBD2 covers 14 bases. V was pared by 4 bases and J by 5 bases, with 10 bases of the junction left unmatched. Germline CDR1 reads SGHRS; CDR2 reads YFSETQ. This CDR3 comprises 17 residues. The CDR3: CASSPGLAGGGRETQYF. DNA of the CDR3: TGCGCCAGCAGCCCAGGACTAGCGGGAGGAGGAAGGGAGACCCAGTACTTC.

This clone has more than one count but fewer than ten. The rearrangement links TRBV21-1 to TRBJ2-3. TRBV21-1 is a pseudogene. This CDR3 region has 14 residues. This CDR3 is CASSKVGSTDTQYF. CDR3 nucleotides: TGTGCCAGCAGCAAAGTAGGCAGCACAGATACGCAGTATTTT.

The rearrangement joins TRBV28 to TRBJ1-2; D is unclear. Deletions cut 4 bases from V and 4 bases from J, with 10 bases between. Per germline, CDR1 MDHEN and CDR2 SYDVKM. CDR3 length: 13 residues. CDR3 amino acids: CASSYNLVYGYTF. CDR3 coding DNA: TGTGCCAGCAGTTACAACCTCGTCTATGGCTACACCTTC.

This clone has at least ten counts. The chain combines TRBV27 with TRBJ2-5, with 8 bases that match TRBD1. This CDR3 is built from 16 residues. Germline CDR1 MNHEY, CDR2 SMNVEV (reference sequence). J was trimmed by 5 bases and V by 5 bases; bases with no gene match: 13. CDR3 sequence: CASSLLRDRNGETQYF. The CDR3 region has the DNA TGTGCCAGCAGTCTACTACGGGACAGGAATGGGGAGACCCAGTACTTC.

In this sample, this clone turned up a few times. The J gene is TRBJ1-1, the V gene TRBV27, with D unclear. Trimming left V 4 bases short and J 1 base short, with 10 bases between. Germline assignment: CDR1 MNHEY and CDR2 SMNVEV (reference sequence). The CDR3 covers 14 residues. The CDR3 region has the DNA TGTGCCAGCAGTTCCCCCGGCGGGAACACTGAAGCTTTCTTT. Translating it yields CASSSPGGNTEAFF.

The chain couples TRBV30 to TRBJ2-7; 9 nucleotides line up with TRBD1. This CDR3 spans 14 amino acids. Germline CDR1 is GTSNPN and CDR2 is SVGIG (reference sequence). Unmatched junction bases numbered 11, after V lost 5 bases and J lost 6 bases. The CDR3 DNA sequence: TGTGCCTGGCGCCATCCCGGGGACAGGGCCGAGCAGTACTTC. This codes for CAWRHPGDRAEQYF. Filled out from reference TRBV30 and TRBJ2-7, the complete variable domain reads SQTIHQWPATLVQPVGSPLSLECTVEGTSNPNLYWYRQAAGRGLQLLFYSVGIGQISSEVPQNLSASRPQDRQFILSSKKLLLSDSGFYLCAWRHPGDRAEQYFGPGTRLTVT.

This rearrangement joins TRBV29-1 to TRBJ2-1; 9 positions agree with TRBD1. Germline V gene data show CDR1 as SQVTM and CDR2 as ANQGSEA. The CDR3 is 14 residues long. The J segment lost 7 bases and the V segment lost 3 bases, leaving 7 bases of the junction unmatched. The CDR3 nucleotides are TGCAGCGTTGACCACAGGGGGCATTTTAATGAGCAGTTCTTC. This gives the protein CSVDHRGHFNEQFF.

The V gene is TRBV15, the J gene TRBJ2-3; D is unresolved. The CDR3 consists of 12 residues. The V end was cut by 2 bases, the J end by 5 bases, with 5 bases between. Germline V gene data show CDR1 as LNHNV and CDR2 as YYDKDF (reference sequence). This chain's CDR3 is CATSRFVDTQYF. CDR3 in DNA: TGTGCCACCAGCAGATTTGTAGATACGCAGTATTTT.